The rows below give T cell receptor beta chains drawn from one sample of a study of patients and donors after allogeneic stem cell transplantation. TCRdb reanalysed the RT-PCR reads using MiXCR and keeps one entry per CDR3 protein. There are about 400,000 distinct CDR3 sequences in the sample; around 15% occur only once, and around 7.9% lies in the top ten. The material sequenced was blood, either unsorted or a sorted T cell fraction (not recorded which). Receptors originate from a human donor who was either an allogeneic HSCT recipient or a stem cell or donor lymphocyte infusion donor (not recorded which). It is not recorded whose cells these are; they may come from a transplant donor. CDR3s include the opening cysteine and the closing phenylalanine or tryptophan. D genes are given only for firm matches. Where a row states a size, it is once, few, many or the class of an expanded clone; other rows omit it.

CDR3: CASSPGPSNEKLFF
DNA: TGTGCCAGCAGTCCGGGACCGTCGAATGAAAAACTGTTTTTT
size: few
D: .
V: TRBV2
J: TRBJ1-4

CDR3: CASSTRLAGANTEAFF
DNA: TGTGCCAGCAGTACAAGGTTGGCGGGGGCTAACACTGAAGCTTTCTTT
size: .
D: .
V: TRBV28
J: TRBJ1-1

CDR3: CASGREGGSYNEQFF
DNA: TGTGCCAGCGGGCGGGAAGGGGGGTCCTACAATGAGCAGTTCTTC
size: few
D: .
V: TRBV7-2
J: TRBJ2-1

CDR3: CSVEAGVYGYTF
DNA: TGCAGCGTTGAAGCAGGGGTGTATGGCTACACCTTC
size: .
D: .
V: TRBV29-1
J: TRBJ1-2

CDR3: CSVEGAGGYGSPYEQYF
DNA: TGCAGCGTTGAAGGTGCAGGGGGCTATGGTAGCCCCTACGAGCAGTACTTC
size: many
D: TRBD1
V: TRBV29-1
J: TRBJ2-7

CDR3: CASSRTVNTVELFF
DNA: TGCGCCAGCAGCCGGACGGTGAACACCGTGGAGCTGTTTTTT
size: .
D: .
V: TRBV4-1
J: TRBJ2-2

CDR3: CSARVTYEQYF
DNA: TGCAGTGCTAGAGTAACCTACGAGCAGTACTTC
size: many
D: .
V: TRBV20-1
J: TRBJ2-7

CDR3: CASSVGTWQGQYF
DNA: TGTGCCAGCAGCGTAGGGACCTGGCAAGGGCAGTACTTC
size: few
D: .
V: TRBV9
J: TRBJ2-7

CDR3: CASSFWRAKKTDTQYF
DNA: TGTGCCAGCAGTTTCTGGAGGGCCAAGAAAACAGATACGCAGTATTTT
size: .
D: .
V: TRBV27
J: TRBJ2-3

CDR3: CASSFFDRGRTEAFF
DNA: TGTGCCAGCAGCTTCTTTGACAGGGGCCGCACTGAAGCTTTCTTT
size: .
D: TRBD1
V: TRBV7-9
J: TRBJ1-1

CDR3: CATSDNNLAPLSGANVLTF
DNA: TGTGCCACCAGTGATAATAATCTAGCGCCCCTCTCTGGGGCCAACGTCCTGACTTTC
size: few
D: .
V: TRBV24-1
J: TRBJ2-6

CDR3: CASSEYLGQGVLGAEAFF
DNA: TGTGCCAGCAGTGAATACCTGGGACAGGGGGTGCTCGGCGCTGAAGCTTTCTTT
size: .
D: TRBD1
V: TRBV25-1
J: TRBJ1-1

CDR3: CASSRQYDQPQHF
DNA: TGCGCCAGCAGCCGACAATATGATCAGCCCCAGCATTTT
size: few
D: .
V: TRBV4-1
J: TRBJ1-5

CDR3: CASSEMGGLYGYTF
DNA: TGTGCCAGCAGTGAAATGGGCGGACTCTATGGCTACACCTTC
size: few
D: .
V: TRBV6-1
J: TRBJ1-2

CDR3: CSASGTSGRGIYNEQFF
DNA: TGCAGTGCATCCGGGACTAGCGGGAGGGGGATCTACAATGAGCAGTTCTTC
size: .
D: TRBD2
V: TRBV20-1
J: TRBJ2-1

CDR3: CASSMGGTSHEQYF
DNA: TGTGCCAGTAGTATGGGGGGGACTTCGCACGAGCAGTACTTC
size: .
D: TRBD2
V: TRBV19
J: TRBJ2-7

CDR3: CASSQDAQGVLYTGELFF
DNA: TGTGCCAGCAGCCAAGATGCCCAGGGCGTTTTGTACACCGGGGAGCTGTTTTTT
size: few
D: .
V: TRBV14
J: TRBJ2-2

CDR3: CASSFAGNTGELFF
DNA: TGTGCCAGCAGTTTTGCGGGGAACACCGGGGAGCTGTTTTTT
size: few
D: .
V: TRBV6-2/TRBV6-3
J: TRBJ2-2

CDR3: CASSSDRGKNTGELFF
DNA: TGTGCCAGCAGCTCAGACAGGGGAAAGAACACCGGGGAGCTGTTTTTT
size: few
D: TRBD1
V: TRBV9
J: TRBJ2-2

CDR3: CASSQEARAGTEAFF
DNA: TGTGCCAGCAGCCAAGAGGCCAGGGCAGGCACTGAAGCTTTCTTT
size: few
D: .
V: TRBV3-1
J: TRBJ1-1

CDR3: CASTSGSTTQMNTGELFF
DNA: TGTGCCAGCACTAGCGGGAGCACTACCCAGATGAACACCGGGGAGCTGTTTTTT
size: many
D: TRBD2
V: TRBV11-1
J: TRBJ2-2

CDR3: CASSLGGGRNEKLFF
DNA: TGTGCCAGCAGCTTAGGGGGGGGGCGGAATGAAAAACTGTTTTTT
size: few
D: .
V: TRBV7-9
J: TRBJ1-4

CDR3: CASSPPGSGANVLTF
DNA: TGTGCCAGCAGTCCCCCGGGCTCTGGGGCCAACGTCCTGACTTTC
size: few
D: .
V: TRBV27
J: TRBJ2-6

CDR3: CASSLTGARTEAFF
DNA: TGCGCCAGCAGCTTGACAGGGGCGCGAACTGAAGCTTTCTTT
size: few
D: TRBD1
V: TRBV5-1
J: TRBJ1-1

CDR3: CASAGSNEQFF
DNA: TGTGCCAGTGCAGGGAGCAATGAGCAGTTCTTC
size: .
D: .
V: TRBV19
J: TRBJ2-1

CDR3: CASSRGTWDTEAFF
DNA: TGTGCCAGCAGCCGAGGGACGTGGGACACTGAAGCTTTCTTT
size: few
D: .
V: TRBV7-2
J: TRBJ1-1

CDR3: CASTLGGKKLQYF
DNA: TGTGCCAGCACCCTCGGGGGGAAGAAATTACAGTACTTC
size: .
D: TRBD2
V: TRBV6-6
J: TRBJ2-7

CDR3: CASMTGKAQEQFF
DNA: TGTGCCAGCATGACTGGGAAGGCACAAGAGCAGTTCTTC
size: .
D: .
V: TRBV27
J: TRBJ2-1

CDR3: CSVGPGPNEQFF
DNA: TGCAGCGTTGGTCCGGGGCCGAATGAGCAGTTCTTC
size: many
D: .
V: TRBV29-1
J: TRBJ2-1

CDR3: CASSPDYLDTDTQYF
DNA: TGTGCCAGCAGTCCAGACTACCTAGACACAGATACGCAGTATTTT
size: few
D: .
V: TRBV6-4
J: TRBJ2-3

CDR3: CASSPQGYNEQFF
DNA: TGTGCCAGCAGTCCACAGGGGTACAATGAGCAGTTCTTC
size: .
D: TRBD1
V: TRBV28
J: TRBJ2-1

CDR3: CASSLVLAGGDTDTQYF
DNA: TGTGCCAGCAGTTTAGTTCTAGCGGGGGGGGATACAGATACGCAGTATTTT
size: few
D: TRBD2
V: TRBV12-3/TRBV12-4
J: TRBJ2-3

CDR3: CASTYGVHGPRNTIYF
DNA: TGTGCCAGTACCTATGGGGTGCACGGGCCGAGAAACACCATATATTTT
size: .
D: .
V: TRBV19
J: TRBJ1-3

CDR3: CASSQTGTSGYTF
DNA: TGTGCCAGCAGCCAGACAGGGACGAGTGGCTACACCTTC
size: .
D: TRBD1
V: TRBV7-2
J: TRBJ1-2

CDR3: CASSPEPRGRSTEAFF
DNA: TGTGCCAGCTCACCGGAACCCAGGGGGCGAAGCACTGAAGCTTTCTTT
size: few
D: TRBD1
V: TRBV18
J: TRBJ1-1

CDR3: CSARVDRYEQYF
DNA: TGCAGTGCTAGAGTAGACCGTTACGAGCAGTACTTC
size: few
D: .
V: TRBV20-1
J: TRBJ2-7

CDR3: CSVELARTGQYF
DNA: TGCAGCGTTGAACTCGCCAGGACCGGGCAGTACTTC
size: .
D: .
V: TRBV29-1
J: TRBJ2-7

CDR3: CASSVRQGRSGNTIYF
DNA: TGTGCCAGCAGCGTAAGGCAGGGTCGCTCTGGAAACACCATATATTTT
size: many
D: .
V: TRBV9
J: TRBJ1-3

CDR3: CASSPPRAAGNQPQHF
DNA: TGTGCCAGCAGTCCTCCCAGGGCGGCAGGCAATCAGCCCCAGCATTTT
size: .
D: .
V: TRBV6-2/TRBV6-3
J: TRBJ1-5

CDR3: CASSLDLNSPLHF
DNA: TGTGCCAGCAGCTTAGATTTGAATTCACCCCTCCACTTT
size: few
D: .
V: TRBV11-2
J: TRBJ1-6

CDR3: CASSVGTSTNQPQHF
DNA: TGTGCCAGCAGTGTGGGGACGTCAACCAATCAGCCCCAGCATTTT
size: few
D: .
V: TRBV2
J: TRBJ1-5

CDR3: CSATPLAGVLDTQYF
DNA: TGCAGTGCTACGCCCCTAGCGGGAGTGTTAGATACGCAGTATTTT
size: few
D: TRBD2
V: TRBV20-1
J: TRBJ2-3

CDR3: CASISSYNEQFF
DNA: TGCGCCAGCATCTCTTCATACAATGAGCAGTTCTTC
size: .
D: .
V: TRBV5-1
J: TRBJ2-1

CDR3: CASSSPATGTRMRSYEQYF
DNA: TGTGCCAGCAGTTCCCCCGCGACAGGCACCCGGATGAGGTCCTACGAGCAGTACTTC
size: .
D: .
V: TRBV12-3/TRBV12-4
J: TRBJ2-7

CDR3: CSAHSGTGSQETQYF
DNA: TGCAGTGCCCATTCCGGGACAGGGAGCCAAGAGACCCAGTACTTC
size: few
D: TRBD1
V: TRBV20-1
J: TRBJ2-5

CDR3: CASSLSGLGAREQFF
DNA: TGTGCCAGCAGCTTATCTGGACTAGGTGCGCGTGAGCAGTTCTTC
size: few
D: TRBD2
V: TRBV7-8
J: TRBJ2-1

CDR3: CASSQAGEGNTEAFF
DNA: TGTGCCAGCAGCCAAGCAGGGGAGGGGAACACTGAAGCTTTCTTT
size: .
D: .
V: TRBV3-1
J: TRBJ1-1